A single sample is the source of the 11 T cell receptor beta chains below, sequenced in a study of T-cell reconstitution after alpha-beta-depleted transplantation in children. Researchers prepared the TCRbeta library using unique molecular identifiers, the study reports. Each CDR3 protein gets one entry after TCRdb re-called the PCR reads with MiXCR. The sample consists of 580,000 or so distinct CDR3 sequences, about 21% of them appearing once. The sequences come from PBMCs, mostly from graft donor cells, collected 360 days after TCRalphabeta/CD19-depleted stem cell transplant. The receptor set was obtained from a boy in the first two years of life who had a stem cell transplant for acute myeloid leukemia, so the T cells may come from the graft donor.

J is TRBJ2-1 and V is TRBV11-3, with D possibly being TRBD2 (6 bases). The CDR3 runs to 18 residues. Looked up from germline, CDR1 is SGHNT and CDR2 is YENEEA. V shed 1 base and J shed 1 base, with 17 bases lying between them. CDR3 in DNA: TGTGCCAGCAGCTTAGGGGTACTAGCCGTCGGATCCTACAATGAGCAGTTCTTC. This encodes CASSLGVLAVGSYNEQFF. Based on the CDR3 plus reference TRBV11-3 and TRBJ2-1, the full variable domain is EAGVVQSPRYKIIEKKQPVAFWCNPISGHNTLYWYLQNLGQGPELLIRYENEEAVDDSQLPKDRFSAERLKGVDSTLKIQPAELGDSAVYLCASSLGVLAVGSYNEQFFGPGTRLTVL.

The chain has TRBV7-9 and TRBJ2-1; D not certain. Germline V gene sequence: CDR1 SEHNR, CDR2 FQNEAQ (reference sequence). CDR3 length equals 15 residues. Trimming shortened V by 5 bases and J by 1 base, and 12 bases separated the two germline ends. This CDR3 is CASSPLLQSYNEQFF. In nucleotides, the CDR3 is TGTGCCAGCAGCCCCCTGCTCCAGTCCTACAATGAGCAGTTCTTC.

The table lists this clonotype with a few counts. The V call is TRBV20-1, the J call TRBJ2-7; perhaps TRBD2 as D (5 bases). The V gene lost 2 bases and the J gene lost 6 bases, with 14 bases spanning the gap. CDR1 DFQATT and CDR2 SNEGSKA come from the germline V gene (reference sequence). The CDR3 spans 13 residues. Here the CDR3 reads CSARKEGSSEQYV. The DNA of the CDR3 is TGCAGTGCTAGAAAAGAGGGTTCGAGCGAGCAGTACGTC.

The J gene is TRBJ1-4, the V gene TRBV7-8; D may be TRBD1 (5 bases). There are 14 residues in the CDR3. Germline V gene data show CDR1 as SGHVS and CDR2 as FQNEAQ. The germline V and J ends were trimmed by 4 bases and 4 bases, with 10 bases remaining between them. The chain's CDR3 is CASSWRGRNEKLFF. The DNA of the CDR3 is TGTGCCAGCAGCTGGAGGGGCCGTAATGAAAAACTGTTTTTT.

This clonotype was seen at least ten times. The chain combines TRBV12-3 or TRBV12-4 with TRBJ2-7; either TRBD1 or TRBD2 may supply D (5 bases each). Trimming removed 4 bases at V and 0 bases at J, with 10 bases between. This CDR3 has 14 residues. Written as DNA, the CDR3 is TGTGCCAGCAGTTCGGGACGAAGCTCCTACGAGCAGTACTTC. Amino acids: CASSSGRSSYEQYF.

The gene calls are TRBV6-1 and TRBJ2-3; weak D call: TRBD2 (6 bases). From germline, CDR1 is MNHNS and CDR2 SASEGT. Trimming left V 4 bases short and J 6 bases short, with 14 bases between. CDR3 length: 14 residues. The CDR3 sequence is CASSASRRADTQYF. The CDR3 DNA sequence: TGTGCCAGCAGTGCTAGCAGGAGGGCGGATACGCAGTATTTT.

This clonotype was detected only a few times. Here the CDR3 DNA reads TGTGCCAGCAGCCCACCTAGTGGACATTCCAATGAGCAGTTCTTC. Amino acid sequence: CASSPPSGHSNEQFF. J is TRBJ2-1 and V is TRBV7-6; weak D call: TRBD1 (5 bases). Germline-derived CDR1 and CDR2 are SGHVS and FNYEAQ. The CDR3 contains 15 residues. Trimming cost V 5 bases and J 6 bases, with 17 bases left between them.

V usage is TRBV6-5 and J usage is TRBJ2-3, with TRBD1 identical over 9 bases. This CDR3 region has 18 residues. With V trimmed by 1 base and J by 4 bases, 12 bases remained unmatched. Germline assignment: CDR1 MNHEY and CDR2 SVGAGI. CDR3 loop: CASSYLGLRTGEADTQYF. DNA of the CDR3: TGTGCCAGCAGTTACTTAGGACTTCGGACAGGGGAAGCAGATACGCAGTATTTT.

At least ten counts were recorded for this clonotype. This CDR3 reads CASSQETGLVGNEQFF. CDR3 DNA: TGCGCCAGCAGCCAAGAGACAGGGTTGGTTGGCAATGAGCAGTTCTTC. The rearrangement links TRBV4-1 to TRBJ2-1, with TRBD1 matching over 7 bases. The CDR3 loop spans 16 amino acids. The trim removed 0 bases at V and 6 bases at J, leaving 8 bases unmatched. The germline V gene has CDR1 MGHRA and CDR2 YSYEKL.

This clonotype occurred a few times. The rearrangement joins TRBV20-1 to TRBJ2-3; D tentatively reads TRBD1 or TRBD2 (6 bases each). This CDR3 has 11 amino acids. Per the germline V gene, CDR1 is DFQATT and CDR2 is SNEGSKA (reference sequence). Trimming cost V 6 bases and J 7 bases, with 11 bases left between them. The CDR3 reads CSAEGVNTQYF. DNA of the CDR3: TGCAGTGCGGAGGGGGTAAATACGCAGTATTTT.

This clonotype showed up many times. The rearrangement uses TRBV20-1 and TRBJ2-3; 7 bases map to TRBD1. J was trimmed by 6 bases and V by 6 bases; bases with no gene match: 12. Germline V gene data show CDR1 as DFQATT and CDR2 as SNEGSKA (reference sequence). The CDR3 is 14 residues long. CDR3 sequence reads: CSAIDRVKGDTQYF. The CDR3 DNA reads TGCAGTGCAATCGACAGGGTCAAGGGGGATACGCAGTATTTT.